This T cell receptor beta chain was retrieved from a study of long-term antiretroviral therapy in people with HIV. At survey level, the immunoSEQ assay was run in its v3.0 version. The assay was immunoSEQ multiplex PCR, and TCRdb's table has in-frame clones only and misses some. Of more than 35,000 clones detected, around 96% appear once; the ten largest clones hold 2.7%. This clone was found a few times. This material consisted of unsorted PBMCs, taken 3.7 years after starting antiretroviral therapy. The clonotype originates from a woman aged 50 to 65 with HIV.

DNA of the CDR3: TGTGCCAGCAGTCCTCGGGGGGATCAGTCTGGGGCCAACGTCCTGACTTTC. Its protein product is CASSPRGDQSGANVLTF. The chain combines TRBV27 with TRBJ2-6, with 7 bases matching TRBD2. The CDR3 consists of 17 residues. CDR1 is MNHEY and CDR2 is SMNVEV in the germline V gene (reference sequence). The ends lost 5 bases at V and 1 base at J; junction bases unmatched: 8.